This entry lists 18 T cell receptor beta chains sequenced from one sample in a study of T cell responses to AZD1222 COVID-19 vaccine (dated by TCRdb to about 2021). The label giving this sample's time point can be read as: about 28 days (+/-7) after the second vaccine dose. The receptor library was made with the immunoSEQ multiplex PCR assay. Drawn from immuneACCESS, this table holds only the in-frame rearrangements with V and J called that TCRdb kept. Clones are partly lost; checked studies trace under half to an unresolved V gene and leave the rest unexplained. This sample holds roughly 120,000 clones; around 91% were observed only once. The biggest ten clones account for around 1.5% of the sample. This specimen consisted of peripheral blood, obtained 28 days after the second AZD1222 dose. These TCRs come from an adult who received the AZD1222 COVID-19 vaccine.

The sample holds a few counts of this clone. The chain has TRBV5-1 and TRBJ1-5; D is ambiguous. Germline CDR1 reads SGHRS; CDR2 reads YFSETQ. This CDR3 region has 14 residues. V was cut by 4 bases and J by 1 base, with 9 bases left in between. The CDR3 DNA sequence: TGCGCCAGCAGCCAGGACGGGAGCAATCAGCCCCAGCATTTT. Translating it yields CASSQDGSNQPQHF.

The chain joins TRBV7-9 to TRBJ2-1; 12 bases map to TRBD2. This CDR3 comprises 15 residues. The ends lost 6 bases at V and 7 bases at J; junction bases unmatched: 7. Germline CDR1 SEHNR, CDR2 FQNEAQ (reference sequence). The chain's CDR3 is CASSRLAGVENEQFF. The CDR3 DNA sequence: TGTGCCAGCAGTCGACTAGCGGGAGTAGAAAATGAGCAGTTCTTC. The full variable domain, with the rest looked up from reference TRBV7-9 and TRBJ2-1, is DTGVSQNPRHKITKRGQNVTFRCDPISEHNRLYWYRQTLGQGPEFLTYFQNEAQLEKSRLLSDRFSAERPKGSFSTLEIQRTEQGDSAMYLCASSRLAGVENEQFFGPGTRLTVL.

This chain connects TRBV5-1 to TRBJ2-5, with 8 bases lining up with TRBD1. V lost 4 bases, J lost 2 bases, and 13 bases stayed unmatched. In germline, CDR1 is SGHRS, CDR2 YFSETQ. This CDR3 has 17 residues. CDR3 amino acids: CASSPGQGGIQQETQYF. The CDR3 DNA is TGCGCCAGCAGCCCCGGACAGGGTGGAATACAGCAAGAGACCCAGTACTTC.

The CDR3 is CASSHPSGSFYEQYF. CDR3 coding DNA: TGCGCCAGCAGCCACCCTAGCGGGAGTTTCTACGAGCAGTACTTC. The gene calls are TRBV4-1 and TRBJ2-7, with 10 bases lining up with TRBD2. The CDR3 runs 15 residues. Germline CDR1 MGHRA, CDR2 YSYEKL. J gave up 3 bases and V 3 bases, and 5 bases lay outside the gene matches.

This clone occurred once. For the CDR3, the DNA is TGTGCCAGCAGCCGCTTAGAGGGGCGGGGAGGTTTAGCTTTCTTT. The encoded protein is CASSRLEGRGGLAFF. V gene TRBV7-9 combines with J gene TRBJ1-1; TRBD1 is a possible D gene (5 bases). Germline assignment: CDR1 SEHNR and CDR2 FQNEAQ (reference sequence). CDR3 size: 15 residues. V was pared by 5 bases and J by 10 bases, with 23 bases between.

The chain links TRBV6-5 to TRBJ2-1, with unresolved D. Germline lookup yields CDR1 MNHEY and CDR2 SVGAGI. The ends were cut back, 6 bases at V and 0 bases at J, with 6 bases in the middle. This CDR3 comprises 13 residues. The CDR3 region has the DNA TGTGCCAGCAGCCTGAGCTCCTACAATGAGCAGTTCTTC. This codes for CASSLSSYNEQFF.

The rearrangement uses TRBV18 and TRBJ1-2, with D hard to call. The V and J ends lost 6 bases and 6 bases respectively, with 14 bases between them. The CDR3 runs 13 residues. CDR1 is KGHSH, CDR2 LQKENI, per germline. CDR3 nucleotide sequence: TGTGCCAGCTCTCCCCAGGATAGCAATGGCTACACCTTC. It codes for CASSPQDSNGYTF.

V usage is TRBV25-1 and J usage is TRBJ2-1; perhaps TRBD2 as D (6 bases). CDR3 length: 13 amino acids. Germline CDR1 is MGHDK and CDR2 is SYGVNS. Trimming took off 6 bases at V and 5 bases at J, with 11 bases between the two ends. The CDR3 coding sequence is TGTGCCAGCAGCCTACTAGCAAACAATGAGCAGTTCTTC. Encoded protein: CASSLLANNEQFF.

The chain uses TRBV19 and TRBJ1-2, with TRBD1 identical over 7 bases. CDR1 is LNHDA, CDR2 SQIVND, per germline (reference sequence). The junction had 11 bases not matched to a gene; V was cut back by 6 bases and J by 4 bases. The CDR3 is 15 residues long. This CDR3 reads CASSEGGGASYGYTF. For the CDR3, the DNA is TGTGCCAGTAGCGAGGGAGGGGGCGCTTCCTATGGCTACACCTTC.

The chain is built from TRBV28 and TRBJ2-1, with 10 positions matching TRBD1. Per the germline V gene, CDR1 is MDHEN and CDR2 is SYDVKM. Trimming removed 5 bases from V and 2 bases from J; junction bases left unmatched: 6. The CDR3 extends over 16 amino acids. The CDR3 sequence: CASSIPGQGTYNEQFF. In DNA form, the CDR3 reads TGTGCCAGCAGTATCCCGGGACAGGGGACCTACAATGAGCAGTTCTTC.

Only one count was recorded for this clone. Here the CDR3 DNA reads TGTGCCAGCAGTGAACAGGGGAATGGCTACACCTTC. As protein: CASSEQGNGYTF. The V call is TRBV6-1, the J call TRBJ1-2; D perhaps matches TRBD1 (6 bases). Germline assignment: CDR1 MNHNS and CDR2 SASEGT. Trimming pared 2 bases from V and 6 bases from J, leaving 7 bases between. The CDR3 contains 12 residues.

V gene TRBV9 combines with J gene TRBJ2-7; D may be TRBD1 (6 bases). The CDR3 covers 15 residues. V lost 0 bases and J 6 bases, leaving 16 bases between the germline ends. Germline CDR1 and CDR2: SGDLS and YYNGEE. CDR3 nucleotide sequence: TGTGCCAGCAGCGTAGCCGGGACAAGAAACGGCGAGCAGTACTTC. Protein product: CASSVAGTRNGEQYF.

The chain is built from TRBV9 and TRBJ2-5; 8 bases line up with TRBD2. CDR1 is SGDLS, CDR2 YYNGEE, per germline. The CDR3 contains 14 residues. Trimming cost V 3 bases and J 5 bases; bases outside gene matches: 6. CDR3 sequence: CASSEAGERETQYF. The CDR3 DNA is TGTGCCAGCAGCGAAGCGGGAGAGAGGGAGACCCAGTACTTC.

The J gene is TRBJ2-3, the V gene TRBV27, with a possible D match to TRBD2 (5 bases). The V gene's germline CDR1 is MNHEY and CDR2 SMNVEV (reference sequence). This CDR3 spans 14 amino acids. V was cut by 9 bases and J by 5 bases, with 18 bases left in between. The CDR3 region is CARLGGSLGDTQYF. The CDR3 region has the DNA TGTGCCAGATTGGGTGGGAGTCTGGGAGATACGCAGTATTTT.

CDR3 sequence: CASSYPSGRAPDTQYF. The CDR3 nucleotides read TGCGCCAGCAGCTATCCTAGCGGGAGGGCCCCAGATACGCAGTATTTT. The chain employs TRBV5-1 and TRBJ2-3; TRBD2 aligns across 12 bases. CDR3 length: 16 residues. Germline-derived CDR1 and CDR2 are SGHRS and YFSETQ. V shed 3 bases, J shed 4 bases, and the junction held 6 bases outside the gene matches.

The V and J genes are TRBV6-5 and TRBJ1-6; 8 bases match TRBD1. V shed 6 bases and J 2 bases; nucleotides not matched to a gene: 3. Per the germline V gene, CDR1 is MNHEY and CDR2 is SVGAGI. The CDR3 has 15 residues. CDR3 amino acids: CASSEGQAYNSPLHF. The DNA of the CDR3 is TGTGCCAGCAGCGAGGGACAGGCCTATAATTCACCCCTCCACTTT.

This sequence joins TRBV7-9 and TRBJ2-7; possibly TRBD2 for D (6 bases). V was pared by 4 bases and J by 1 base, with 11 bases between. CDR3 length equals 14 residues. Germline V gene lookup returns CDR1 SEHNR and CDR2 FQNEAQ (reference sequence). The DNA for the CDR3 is TGTGCCAGCAGCTCTTACCGGGGGTCCTACGAGCAGTACTTC. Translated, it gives CASSSYRGSYEQYF.

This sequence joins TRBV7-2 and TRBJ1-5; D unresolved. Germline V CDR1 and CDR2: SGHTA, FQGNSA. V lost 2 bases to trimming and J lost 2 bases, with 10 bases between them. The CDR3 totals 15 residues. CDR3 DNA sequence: TGTGCCAGCAGCTTATCCCGGGTGGGCAATCAGCCCCAGCATTTT. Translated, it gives CASSLSRVGNQPQHF.